Each of the 13 T cell receptor beta chains below was sequenced from the same sample in a study of monozygotic twins with inflammatory bowel disease. After re-calling the 5' RACE reads, TCRdb lists one entry per CDR3 protein, DNA absent. The repertoire table contains more than 100,000 distinct CDR3 sequences. Sequencing was done on a sample of blood. Receptor source: a human donor with ulcerative colitis or Crohn's disease, or a healthy co-twin of an affected twin (not recorded which).

This chain links TRBV30 with TRBJ2-1; the TRBD2 assignment by TCRdb is unverifiable without DNA. Germline-derived CDR1 and CDR2 are GTSNPN and SVGIG (reference sequence). The CDR3 is 19 amino acids. The CDR3 sequence: CAWSVQLAGGVSSYNEQFF.

This sequence joins TRBV6-5 and TRBJ2-7. Germline V lookup: CDR1 MNHEY, CDR2 SVGAGI. The CDR3 extends over 13 amino acids. The CDR3 spells CASKTRKSYEQYF.

This sequence joins TRBV28 and TRBJ1-5. This CDR3 has 15 residues. In germline, CDR1 is MDHEN, CDR2 SYDVKM. The chain's CDR3 is CASSFEGRGNQPQHF.

The chain employs TRBV28 and TRBJ1-1. Germline V CDR1 and CDR2: MDHEN, SYDVKM. This CDR3 comprises 13 residues. This CDR3 is CASSLHRALEAFF.

The chain is built from TRBV20-1 and TRBJ1-2. Germline V lookup: CDR1 DFQATT, CDR2 SNEGSKA (reference sequence). The CDR3 has 13 residues. CDR3 residues: CSASLDGNYGYTF.

The V gene is TRBV4-2, the J gene TRBJ2-4; TCRdb's assignment of TRBD2 cannot be checked, as there is no DNA. The germline gives CDR1 LGHNA, CDR2 YNFKEQ. This CDR3 region has 15 residues. CDR3 amino acids: CASSHHMGGNNIQYF.

This chain connects TRBV4-1 to TRBJ2-7; the TCRdb D gene call, TRBD1, has no DNA to confirm it. The CDR3 length is 14 residues. Germline CDR1 is MGHRA and CDR2 is YSYEKL. The CDR3 loop reads CASSHKTGVYEQYF.

The chain recombines TRBV25-1 with TRBJ2-7. CDR3 length: 11 residues. Germline loops: CDR1 MGHDK, CDR2 SYGVNS. The CDR3: CASTTAHEQYF.

V usage is TRBV20-1 and J usage is TRBJ2-3; TCRdb's D call, TRBD2, is unchecked because there is no DNA. This CDR3 is 14 amino acids long. Germline V gives CDR1 DFQATT, CDR2 SNEGSKA (reference sequence). Here the CDR3 reads CSAKLAGEWDTQYF.

J is TRBJ2-5 and V is TRBV7-9; the D call of TRBD1 rests on TCRdb alone, since no DNA is present to check it. Germline values: CDR1 SEHNR, CDR2 FQNEAQ (reference sequence). CDR3 size: 14 residues. CDR3 protein: CASSRSGTVETQYF.

The rearrangement uses TRBV11-2 and TRBJ2-2; absent DNA, TCRdb's TRBD2 call cannot be checked. The CDR3 is 16 amino acids. Per germline, CDR1 SGHAT and CDR2 FQNNGV. The CDR3 sequence is CASTLLAVGSAGELFF.

The chain joins TRBV7-2 to TRBJ2-3; the TRBD1 assignment by TCRdb is unverifiable without DNA. CDR1 and CDR2 (germline): SGHTA, FQGNSA. The CDR3 covers 15 residues. This chain's CDR3 is CASSLVGSPGDTQYF.

V gene TRBV5-4 combines with J gene TRBJ2-2; the TRBD1 assignment by TCRdb is unverifiable without DNA. Germline V gene lookup returns CDR1 SGHNT and CDR2 YYREEE (reference sequence). The CDR3 has 15 residues. The CDR3: CASSIQDRNTGELFF.